A selection of T cell receptor beta chains follows, all from one sample in a study of vaccination effects on CD4 cells after COVID-19. No antigen has been assigned to these receptors. Some clones are missing from TCRdb's copy, which holds only in-frame ones; the method was immunoSEQ multiplex PCR. This sample has 35,000 to 55,000 clones, with approximately 72% found just once. The starting material was CD4+ T cells from PBMCs cultured without peptide, obtained after COVID-19 vaccination. The receptor source for this set is a human donor who received a COVID-19 vaccine. Both conserved end residues are part of each CDR3. D genes are given only for firm matches. Only some rows state a clone size, as once, few, many or a class for expanded clones.

d_call	cdr3_length	v_call	clone_size	j_call	cdr3_nt	cdr3_aa
NA	12	TRBV12-5	NA	TRBJ1-1	TGTGCTAGTGATTATGACAGGCAGCGAGCTTTCTTT	CASDYDRQRAFF
TRBD1	16	TRBV4-1	NA	TRBJ2-3	TGCGCCAGCAGCAAACTCGGACAGGGAATGCCAGATACGCAGTATTTT	CASSKLGQGMPDTQYF
NA	17	TRBV24-1	NA	TRBJ1-1	TGTGCCACCAGTGATTACCCGGGGGGGGCCCTGAACACTGAAGCTTTCTTT	CATSDYPGGALNTEAFF
NA	16	TRBV18	NA	TRBJ2-3	TGTGCCAGCTCACCACGAGGGGGTACCATCACAGATACGCAGTATTTT	CASSPRGGTITDTQYF
NA	12	TRBV9	few	TRBJ2-1	TGTGCCAGCAGCGTCAGACTAGATGAGCAGTTCTTC	CASSVRLDEQFF
TRBD2	16	TRBV27	few	TRBJ2-1	TGTGCCAGCACCCTATCGACTAGCGGTGGGTACAATGAGCAGTTCTTC	CASTLSTSGGYNEQFF
NA	13	TRBV7-2	NA	TRBJ1-2	TGTGCCAGCAGCATTGACCGGCAATATGGCTACACCTTC	CASSIDRQYGYTF
NA	15	TRBV27	NA	TRBJ1-6	TGTGCCAGCAGTTTACAGAACTCCTATAATTCACCCCTCCACTTT	CASSLQNSYNSPLHF
NA	12	TRBV18	NA	TRBJ2-3	TGTGCCAGCTCCCCTGACTCACGCGCGCAGTATTTT	CASSPDSRAQYF
TRBD1	14	TRBV24-1	NA	TRBJ1-2	TGTGCCACCAGTGATACCGACAGGGACTATGGCTACACCTTC	CATSDTDRDYGYTF
TRBD2	18	TRBV19	NA	TRBJ2-2	TGTGCCAGTAGTCGCGGGGCGACTAGCGGGAAGACCACCGGGGAGCTGTTTTTT	CASSRGATSGKTTGELFF
TRBD1	13	TRBV6-5	few	TRBJ1-6	TGTGCCAGCAGGACAGGGGGTAATTCACCCCTCCACTTT	CASRTGGNSPLHF
NA	14	TRBV5-1	NA	TRBJ2-1	TGCGCCAGCCAGCCTGCGACAGCTAACAATGAGCAGTTCTTC	CASQPATANNEQFF
NA	13	TRBV24-1	NA	TRBJ2-5	TGTGCCACCAGTGATTTTCGCCAAGAGACCCAGTACTTC	CATSDFRQETQYF
NA	14	TRBV11-2	NA	TRBJ2-5	TGTGCCAGCAGCTTAGTTGCGGCGCCGGAGACCCAGTACTTC	CASSLVAAPETQYF
TRBD1	15	TRBV19	few	TRBJ1-1	TGTGCCAGTAGTATTGAGGGTAGGGGGCGTACTGAAGCTTTCTTT	CASSIEGRGRTEAFF
TRBD1	15	TRBV6-5	NA	TRBJ1-6	TGTGCCAGCAGTTCGGGGACAGTCGCCGCCTCACCCCTCCACTTT	CASSSGTVAASPLHF
NA	16	TRBV3-1/TRBV3-2	NA	TRBJ2-3	TGTGCCAGTACGAACAACTTAGCAACGGGCACAGATACGCAGTATTTT	CASTNNLATGTDTQYF
NA	15	TRBV19	few	TRBJ1-6	TGTGCCAGTAGTATTGGGGATGTCAATAATTCACCCCTCCACTTT	CASSIGDVNNSPLHF
NA	12	TRBV5-8	medium-sized	TRBJ1-5	TGTGCCAGCAGCCCTTACAATCAGCCCCAGCATTTT	CASSPYNQPQHF
TRBD1	13	TRBV29-1	NA	TRBJ1-2	TGCAGCGTTCGCGGACAGGGGGTTAATGGCTACACCTTC	CSVRGQGVNGYTF
NA	14	TRBV7-2	few	TRBJ2-5	TGTGCCAGCAGCTTATCCCACAGTCAAGAGACCCAGTACTTC	CASSLSHSQETQYF
NA	13	TRBV5-8	NA	TRBJ1-2	TGTGCCAGCAGCGTACGGGGGAACTATGGCTACACCTTC	CASSVRGNYGYTF
NA	12	TRBV5-1	NA	TRBJ1-2	TGCGCCAGCAGCTTGCAGGAGGGTGGCTACACCTTC	CASSLQEGGYTF
TRBD1	15	TRBV19	NA	TRBJ2-1	TGTGCCAGTAGTATTCGGACAGGGGGGTACAATGAGCAGTTCTTC	CASSIRTGGYNEQFF
NA	14	TRBV6-4	NA	TRBJ2-1	TGTGCCACCTCCCAGTTCCCTACTAACAATGAGCAGTTCTTC	CATSQFPTNNEQFF
NA	13	TRBV7-2	NA	TRBJ2-3	TGTGCCAGCCATAGGGGCACCGCAGATACGCAGTATTTT	CASHRGTADTQYF
NA	15	TRBV24-1	NA	TRBJ2-7	TGTGCCACCAGTGATTACCAGGCCAGGGTCGACGAGCAGTACTTC	CATSDYQARVDEQYF
TRBD1	13	TRBV6-5	few	TRBJ1-1	TGTGCCAGCGAGACAGGGTCGAACACTGAAGCTTTCTTT	CASETGSNTEAFF
TRBD2	14	TRBV29-1	few	TRBJ2-1	TGCAGCGTTGAACCCAGGACTAGCGGGATTGAGCAGTTCTTC	CSVEPRTSGIEQFF
TRBD1	13	TRBV3-1/TRBV3-2	few	TRBJ2-5	TGTGCCAGCAGACTCGGGACAGGGGGGACCCAGTACTTC	CASRLGTGGTQYF
NA	14	TRBV18	NA	TRBJ2-2	TGTGCCAGCTCACCACCGGGGCAGGCCGGGGAGCTGTTTTTT	CASSPPGQAGELFF
NA	17	TRBV3-1/TRBV3-2	once	TRBJ2-5	TGTGCCAGCAGCCACGGGGCAGGGGTCGGGTCATTAGAGACCCAGTACTTC	CASSHGAGVGSLETQYF
NA	15	TRBV11-2	NA	TRBJ1-2	TGTGCCAGCAGCTTGGGACTAGGGGGGATCTATGGCTACACCTTC	CASSLGLGGIYGYTF
NA	16	TRBV2	NA	TRBJ1-1	TGTGCCAGCAGTGTGGGGGGGGGCACCATGAACACTGAAGCTTTCTTT	CASSVGGGTMNTEAFF
TRBD1	17	TRBV7-6	NA	TRBJ2-1	TGTGCCAGCAGCTTAATACAACGGGGACAGGGGATTAATGAGCAGTTCTTC	CASSLIQRGQGINEQFF
TRBD2	15	TRBV5-1	NA	TRBJ2-1	TGCGCCAGCACCGCGGGGCTAGCGGGGAGGAATGAGCAGTTCTTC	CASTAGLAGRNEQFF
NA	14	TRBV5-1	few	TRBJ2-5	TGCGCCAGCAGCCCCCAAGGGGTGGGGGAGACCCAGTACTTC	CASSPQGVGETQYF
TRBD2	15	TRBV27	NA	TRBJ2-3	TGTGCCAGCAGGGCAGCGGGGGGCCGCACAGATACGCAGTATTTT	CASRAAGGRTDTQYF
NA	12	TRBV15	NA	TRBJ1-2	TGTGCCACCAGCAGAGATGGTTATGGCTACACCTTC	CATSRDGYGYTF
TRBD1	17	TRBV30	NA	TRBJ2-3	TGTGCCTGGAGTGTAGGGGGGACAGGCGAAATCACAGATACGCAGTATTTT	CAWSVGGTGEITDTQYF
NA	14	TRBV19	few	TRBJ1-3	TGTGCCAGTAGTCTACAGGGCTCTGGAAACACCATATATTTT	CASSLQGSGNTIYF
TRBD1	13	TRBV6-5	NA	TRBJ1-2	TGTGCCAGCGTCCGGGACAGGGGAGGTGGCTACACCTTC	CASVRDRGGGYTF
NA	15	TRBV3-1/TRBV3-2	NA	TRBJ2-2	TGTGCCAGCAGCCAATCATACCAGAACACCGGGGAGCTGTTTTTT	CASSQSYQNTGELFF
NA	13	TRBV10-1	NA	TRBJ1-2	TGCGCCAGCAGCTGGGACGGCAACTATGGCTACACCTTC	CASSWDGNYGYTF
TRBD2	18	TRBV4-1	few	TRBJ2-7	TGCGCCAGCAGCCAACGGACTAGCGGAACAACCACCGGGTACGAGCAGTACTTC	CASSQRTSGTTTGYEQYF
NA	14	TRBV5-1	NA	TRBJ1-5	TGCGCCAGCAGCTTGGGGGCGGGCGAGAGGCCCCAGCATTTT	CASSLGAGERPQHF
NA	16	TRBV3-1/TRBV3-2	NA	TRBJ2-6	TGTGCCAGCAGCCGCCTGGGGAGCTCTGGGGCCAACGTCCTGACTTTC	CASSRLGSSGANVLTF
TRBD2	14	TRBV19	NA	TRBJ2-5	TGTGCCAGTAGAGAGCGGGAGGGCCCGGAGACCCAGTACTTC	CASREREGPETQYF
NA	15	TRBV5-5	NA	TRBJ1-3	TGTGCCAGCAGCTTGGGACAGATCTCTGGAAACACCATATATTTT	CASSLGQISGNTIYF
TRBD2	16	TRBV10-3	NA	TRBJ2-1	TGTGCCATCAGTGGGACTAGCGGGAGTGAGAGTCAGGAGCAGTTCTTC	CAISGTSGSESQEQFF
NA	14	TRBV5-1	NA	TRBJ1-2	TGCGCCAGCAGCTTCCCTGAGACAGGCCTTGGCTACACCTTC	CASSFPETGLGYTF
NA	14	TRBV19	NA	TRBJ2-7	TGTGCCAGTAGTACCCAGCGGGTTCCCTACGAGCAGTACTTC	CASSTQRVPYEQYF